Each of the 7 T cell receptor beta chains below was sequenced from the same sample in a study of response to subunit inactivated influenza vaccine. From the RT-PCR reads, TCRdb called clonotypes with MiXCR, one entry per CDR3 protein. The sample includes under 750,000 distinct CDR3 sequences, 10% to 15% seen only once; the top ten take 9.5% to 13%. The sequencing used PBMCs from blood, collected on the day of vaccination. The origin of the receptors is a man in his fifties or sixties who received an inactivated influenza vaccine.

The CDR3 bases are TGTGCCAGCAGTTTTTCAGCTATTGAGCAGTTCTTC. Its protein is CASSFSAIEQFF. V is TRBV12-3 or TRBV12-4 and J is TRBJ2-1, with no clear D. The CDR3 sequence is 12 residues long. The V end lost 3 bases, the J end lost 9 bases, and 9 bases lay between the germline ends.

CDR3 sequence reads: CASSPWGTNEKLFF. For the CDR3, the DNA is TGCGCCAGCAGCCCGTGGGGAACAAATGAAAAACTGTTTTTT. The rearrangement uses TRBV5-1 and TRBJ1-4, with D hard to call. Trimming took 4 bases from V and 5 from J, leaving 12 bases between them. The germline V gene encodes CDR1 SGHRS and CDR2 YFSETQ. The CDR3 runs 14 residues. The whole variable domain, remainder taken from reference TRBV5-1 and TRBJ1-4, is KAGVTQTPRYLIKTRGQQVTLSCSPISGHRSVSWYQQTPGQGLQFLFEYFSETQRNKGNFPGRFSGRQFSNSRSEMNVSTLELGDSALYLCASSPWGTNEKLFFGSGTQLSVL.

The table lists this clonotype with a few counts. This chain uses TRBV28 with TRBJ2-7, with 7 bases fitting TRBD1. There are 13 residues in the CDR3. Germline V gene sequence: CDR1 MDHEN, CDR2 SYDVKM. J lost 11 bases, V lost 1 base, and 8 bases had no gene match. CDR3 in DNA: TGTGCCAGCAGTTTATCCAGGGCCACAGGGGAGTACTTC. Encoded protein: CASSLSRATGEYF.

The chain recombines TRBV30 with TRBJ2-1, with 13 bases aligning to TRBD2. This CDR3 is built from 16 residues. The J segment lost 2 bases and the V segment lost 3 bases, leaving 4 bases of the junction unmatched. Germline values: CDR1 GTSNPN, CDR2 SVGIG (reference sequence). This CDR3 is CAWRGLAGIPYNEQFF. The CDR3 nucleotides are TGTGCCTGGAGGGGACTAGCGGGAATCCCCTACAATGAGCAGTTCTTC.

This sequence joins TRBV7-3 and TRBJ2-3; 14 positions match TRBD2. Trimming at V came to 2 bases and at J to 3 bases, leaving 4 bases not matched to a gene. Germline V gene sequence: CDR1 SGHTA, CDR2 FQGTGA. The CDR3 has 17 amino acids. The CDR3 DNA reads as TGTGCCAGCAGCTTAGGACTAGCGGGAGGTTTTACAGATACGCAGTATTTT. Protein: CASSLGLAGGFTDTQYF.

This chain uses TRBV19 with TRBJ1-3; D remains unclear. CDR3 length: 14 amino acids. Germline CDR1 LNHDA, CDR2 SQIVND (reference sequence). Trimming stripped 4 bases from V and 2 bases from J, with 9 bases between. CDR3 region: CASSTHSTGNTIYF. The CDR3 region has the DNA TGTGCCAGTAGTACCCACTCGACTGGAAACACCATATATTTT.

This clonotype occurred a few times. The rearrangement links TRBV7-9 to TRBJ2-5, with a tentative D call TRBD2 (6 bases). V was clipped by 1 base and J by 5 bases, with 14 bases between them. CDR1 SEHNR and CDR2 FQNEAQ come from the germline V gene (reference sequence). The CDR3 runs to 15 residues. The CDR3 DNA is TGTGCCAGCAGCTTAGGTTCTAGCCGGGAGGAGACCCAGTACTTC. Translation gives CASSLGSSREETQYF.